The source of this T cell receptor beta chain is a study of blood T cells in healthy people across ages. Study overall: For every two T cells, template switching captured about one barcoded beta molecule. Study results and limitations: Diversity was higher, and naive CD4+ cells more numerous, in long-lived donors than in aged donors.

The authors ran a second PCR of roughly 7 to 11 cycles using a sample-barcoded 5' primer and a J-beta primer mix. TCRdb itself ran the 5' RACE reads through MiXCR, one entry per CDR3 protein. The sample includes roughly 1.5 million distinct CDR3 sequences, approximately 39% of them seen just once. Donor samples were obtained from healthy Caucasian individuals from Russia, aged 6 to 90. Each sample gave at least 7 million isolated PBMCs. Note on this clonotype: Its antigen remains unidentified. One junction end does not reproduce the germline sequence, and a read error may be involved.

Germline CDR1 SGDLS, CDR2 YYNGEE. CDR3 length: 13 residues. This sequence joins TRBV9 and TRBJ2-6, with D perhaps TRBD2 (5 bases). This TCR derives from a woman aged 18-29 years in good health. Sequences were obtained from blood. CDR3 coding DNA: TGCACCAGCAGCGGTGGGTCCTCGAACGTCCTGACTTTC. Translating gives CTSSGGSSNVLTF.